This is a list of T cell receptor beta chains from one sample in a study of cytomegalovirus exposure and HLA in healthy donors. TCRdb keeps only in-frame clones here, not all; method: immunoSEQ multiplex PCR. The sample includes approximately 70,000 clones, 74% seen only once; the top ten take around 10%. Specimen: PBMCs. These receptor sequences come from a woman aged 55-70 years in good health and CMV-seropositive. Both conserved end residues are part of each CDR3.

J gene: TRBJ1-2
V gene: TRBV5-1
CDR3 protein: CASSPGQNYGYTF

J gene: TRBJ2-3
V gene: TRBV7-3
CDR3 protein: CASSLYGGTDTQYF

J gene: TRBJ2-5
V gene: TRBV2
CDR3 protein: CASTPGGQTQETQYF

J gene: TRBJ1-5
V gene: TRBV2
CDR3 protein: CASSGDINQPQHF

J gene: TRBJ1-2
V gene: TRBV14
CDR3 protein: CASSPWGTAKANYGYTF

J gene: TRBJ2-1
V gene: TRBV7-9
CDR3 protein: CASSLTSNEQFF

J gene: TRBJ2-1
V gene: TRBV29-1
CDR3 protein: CSTAGLAGGGYEQFF

J gene: TRBJ1-1
V gene: TRBV30
CDR3 protein: CAWSPRRGSAFF

J gene: TRBJ1-5
V gene: TRBV2
CDR3 protein: CASRLRVGSNQPQHF

J gene: TRBJ2-5
V gene: TRBV6-1
CDR3 protein: CASRSGMTFQETQYF

J gene: TRBJ1-1
V gene: TRBV18
CDR3 protein: CASSPRQMNTEAFF

J gene: TRBJ1-1
V gene: TRBV29-1
CDR3 protein: CSAGRGSAEAFF

J gene: TRBJ1-2
V gene: TRBV19
CDR3 protein: CASSIRSEGAYGYTF

J gene: TRBJ2-7
V gene: TRBV2
CDR3 protein: CASRETSGGYEQYF

J gene: TRBJ1-5
V gene: TRBV19
CDR3 protein: CASSSRGQVQPQHF

J gene: TRBJ2-5
V gene: TRBV6-5
CDR3 protein: CASIAGGTGGSRYF

J gene: TRBJ1-1
V gene: TRBV15
CDR3 protein: CATRDNRGTEAFF